The clone carrying this T cell receptor beta chain was picked up one time. What it binds is not known. The germline V and J ends were trimmed by 1 base and 1 base, with 8 bases remaining between them. This CDR3 has 14 amino acids. The germline CDR1 and CDR2 sequences are LNHDA and SQIVND (reference sequence). The data derive from a study of T cell responses to AZD1222 COVID-19 vaccine. Regarding the study as a whole: Every sample of the repertoires postdated the peak T cell response. Spike was spanned by vaccine-associated CD4 TCRs, which were dominant at 160-218 and 743-854. Clonal diversity was possibly underestimated, and white British individuals and females predominated among donors.

TCRdb's table, derived via immunoSEQ multiplex PCR, lists solely in-frame clones and lacks some. The table lists some 150,000 clones, approximately 90% of them singletons. This receptor was identified in an adult in good health. This rearrangement joins TRBV19 to TRBJ2-7; TRBD2 is a possible D gene (5 bases). Sequencing used peripheral blood, obtained on day 0 of MenACWY control vaccination. CDR3 region: CASSIASRSYEQYF. As DNA, the CDR3 is TGTGCCAGTAGTATAGCTAGCAGATCCTACGAGCAGTACTTC.